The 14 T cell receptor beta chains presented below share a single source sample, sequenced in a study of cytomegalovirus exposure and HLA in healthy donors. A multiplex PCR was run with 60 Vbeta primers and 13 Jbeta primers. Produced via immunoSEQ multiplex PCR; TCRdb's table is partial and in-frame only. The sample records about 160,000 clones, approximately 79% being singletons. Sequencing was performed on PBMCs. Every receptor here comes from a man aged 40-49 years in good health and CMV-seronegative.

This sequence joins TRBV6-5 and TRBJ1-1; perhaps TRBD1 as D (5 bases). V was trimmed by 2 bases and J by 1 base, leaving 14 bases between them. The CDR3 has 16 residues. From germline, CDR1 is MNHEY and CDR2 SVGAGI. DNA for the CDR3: TGTGCCAGCAGTTACCGCGGGGGGGTGGGGAACACTGAAGCTTTCTTT. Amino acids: CASSYRGGVGNTEAFF.

The CDR3 DNA reads TGTGCCAGCAGCCCGGGGGACCCCTACGAGCAGTACTTC. It is translated as CASSPGDPYEQYF. This sequence joins TRBV7-6 and TRBJ2-7; possibly TRBD2 for D (6 bases). Germline CDR1 is SGHVS and CDR2 is FNYEAQ. The CDR3 consists of 13 residues. Trimming cost V 5 bases and J 2 bases, with 10 bases left between them.

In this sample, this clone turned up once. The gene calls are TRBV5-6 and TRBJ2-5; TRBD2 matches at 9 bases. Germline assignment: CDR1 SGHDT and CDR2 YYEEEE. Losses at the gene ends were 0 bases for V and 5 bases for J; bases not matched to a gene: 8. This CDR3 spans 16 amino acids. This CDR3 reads CASSLEGRGGVETQYF. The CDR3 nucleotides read TGTGCCAGCAGCTTGGAGGGGCGGGGGGGCGTGGAGACCCAGTACTTC. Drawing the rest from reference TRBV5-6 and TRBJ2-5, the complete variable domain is DAGVTQSPTHLIKTRGQQVTLRCSPKSGHDTVSWYQQALGQGPQFIFQYYEEEERQRGNFPDRFSGHQFPNYSSELNVNALLLGDSALYLCASSLEGRGGVETQYFGPGTRLLVL.

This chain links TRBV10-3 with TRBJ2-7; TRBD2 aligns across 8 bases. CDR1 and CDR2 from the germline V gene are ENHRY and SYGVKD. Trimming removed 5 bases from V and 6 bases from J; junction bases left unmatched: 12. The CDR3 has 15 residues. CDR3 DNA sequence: TGTGCCATCAGTACTAACCGGCGGGGGGCCTCCGAGCAGTACTTC. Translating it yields CAISTNRRGASEQYF.

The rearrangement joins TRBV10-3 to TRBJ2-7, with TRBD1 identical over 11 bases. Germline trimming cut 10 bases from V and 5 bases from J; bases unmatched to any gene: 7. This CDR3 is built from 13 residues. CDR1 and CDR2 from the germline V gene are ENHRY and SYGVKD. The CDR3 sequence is CATQDRGQDEQYF. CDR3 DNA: TGTGCCACACAGGACAGGGGGCAGGACGAGCAGTACTTC.

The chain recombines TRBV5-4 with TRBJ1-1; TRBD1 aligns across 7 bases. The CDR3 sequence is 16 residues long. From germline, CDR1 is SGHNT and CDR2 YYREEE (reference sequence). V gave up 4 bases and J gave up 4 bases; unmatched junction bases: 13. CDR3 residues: CASSPGRTGSGTEAFF. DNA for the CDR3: TGTGCCAGCAGCCCAGGTAGGACAGGATCTGGCACTGAAGCTTTCTTT.

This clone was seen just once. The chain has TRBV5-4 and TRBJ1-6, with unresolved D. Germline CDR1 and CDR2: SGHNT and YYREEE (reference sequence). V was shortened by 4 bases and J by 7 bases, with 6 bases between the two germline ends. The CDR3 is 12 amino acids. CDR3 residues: CASSLPNSPLHF. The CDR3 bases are TGTGCCAGCAGCCTACCCAATTCACCCCTCCACTTT.

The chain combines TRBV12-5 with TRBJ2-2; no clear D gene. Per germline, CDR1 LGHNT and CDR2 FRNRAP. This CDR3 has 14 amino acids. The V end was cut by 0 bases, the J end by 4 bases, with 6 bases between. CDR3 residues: CASGLVTGTGELFF. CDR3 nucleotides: TGTGCTAGTGGTTTGGTAACTGGCACCGGGGAGCTGTTTTTT.

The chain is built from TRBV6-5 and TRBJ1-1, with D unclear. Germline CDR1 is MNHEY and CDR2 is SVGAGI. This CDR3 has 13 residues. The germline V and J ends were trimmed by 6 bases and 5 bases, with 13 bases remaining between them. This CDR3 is CASSAPTGTEAFF. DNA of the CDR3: TGTGCCAGCAGCGCCCCCACGGGGACTGAAGCTTTCTTT.

DNA for the CDR3: TGTGCCAGCTCACCTAATCGACAGAACACTGAAGCTTTCTTT. Translating gives CASSPNRQNTEAFF. This chain connects TRBV18 to TRBJ1-1; D is unclear. Deletions cut 3 bases from V and 1 base from J, with 9 bases between. The V gene's germline CDR1 is KGHSH and CDR2 LQKENI. The CDR3 contains 14 residues.

Here the CDR3 reads CASSFNRGGTQPQHF. In nucleotides, the CDR3 is TGTGCCAGCAGCTTTAATCGCGGGGGAACTCAGCCCCAGCATTTT. The chain joins TRBV6-1 to TRBJ1-5; TRBD1 might be the D (5 bases). The germline CDR1 and CDR2 sequences are MNHNS and SASEGT. Trimming pared 6 bases from V and 6 bases from J, leaving 18 bases between. The CDR3 length is 15 residues.

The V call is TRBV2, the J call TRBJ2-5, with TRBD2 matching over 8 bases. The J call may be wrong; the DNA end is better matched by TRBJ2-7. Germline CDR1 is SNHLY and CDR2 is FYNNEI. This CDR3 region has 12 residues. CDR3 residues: CASVGGVYEQYF. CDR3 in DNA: TGTGCCAGCGTCGGGGGGGTCTACGAGCAGTACTTC.

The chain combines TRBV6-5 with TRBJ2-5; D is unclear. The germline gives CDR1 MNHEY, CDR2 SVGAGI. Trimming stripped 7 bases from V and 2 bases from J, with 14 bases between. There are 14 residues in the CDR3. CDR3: CASTPPEAQETQYF. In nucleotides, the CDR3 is TGTGCCAGCACCCCTCCCGAGGCTCAAGAGACCCAGTACTTC.

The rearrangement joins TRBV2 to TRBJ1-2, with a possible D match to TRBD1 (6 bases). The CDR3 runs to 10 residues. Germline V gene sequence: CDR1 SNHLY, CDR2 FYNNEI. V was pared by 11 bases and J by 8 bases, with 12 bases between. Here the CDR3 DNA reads TGTGCCCGGGACAACTCGGGCTACACCTTC. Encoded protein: CARDNSGYTF. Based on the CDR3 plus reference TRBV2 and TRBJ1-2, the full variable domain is EPEVTQTPSHQVTQMGQEVILRCVPISNHLYFYWYRQILGQKVEFLVSFYNNEISEKSEIFDDQFSVERPDGSNFTLKIRSTKLEDSAMYFCARDNSGYTFGSGTRLTVV.